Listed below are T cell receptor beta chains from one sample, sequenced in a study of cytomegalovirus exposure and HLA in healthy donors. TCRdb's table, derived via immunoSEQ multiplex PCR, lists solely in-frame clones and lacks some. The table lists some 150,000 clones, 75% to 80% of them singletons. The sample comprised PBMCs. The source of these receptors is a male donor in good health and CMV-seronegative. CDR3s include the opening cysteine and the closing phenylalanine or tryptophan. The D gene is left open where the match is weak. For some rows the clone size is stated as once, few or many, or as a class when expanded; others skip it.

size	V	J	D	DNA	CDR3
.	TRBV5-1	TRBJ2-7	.	TGCGCCAGCAGAACACCAGGGTCCTACGAGCAGTACTTC	CASRTPGSYEQYF
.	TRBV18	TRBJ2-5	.	TGTGCCAGCTCACCCCCGACAGGACAAGAGACCCAGTACTTC	CASSPPTGQETQYF
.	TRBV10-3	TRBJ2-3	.	TGTGCCATCAGTGAGTCTGCAGGGAGCACAGATACGCAGTATTTT	CAISESAGSTDTQYF
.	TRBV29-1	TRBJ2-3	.	TGCAGCGTTGGGGGACATCGTGGCACAGATACGCAGTATTTT	CSVGGHRGTDTQYF
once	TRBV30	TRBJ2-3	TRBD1	TGTGCCTGGATCCCCAGGACAGGTACGAGGACGCAGTATTTT	CAWIPRTGTRTQYF
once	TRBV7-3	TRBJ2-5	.	TGTGCCAGCAGCTTTTCGGGGATTAGGAAAGAGACCCAGTACTTC	CASSFSGIRKETQYF
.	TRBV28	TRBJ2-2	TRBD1	TGTGCCAGCAGTATAACAGGGGCCGGGGAGCTGTTTTTT	CASSITGAGELFF
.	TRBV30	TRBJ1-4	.	TGTGCCTGGAGTTCCTCGTCGGGTGGAAAGGTGGATGAAAAACTGTTTTTT	CAWSSSSGGKVDEKLFF
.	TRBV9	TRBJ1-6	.	TGTGCCAGCAGCGTAGAAATCATGAGCTCCTATAATTCACCCCTCCACTTT	CASSVEIMSSYNSPLHF
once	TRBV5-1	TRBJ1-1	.	TGCGCCAGCAGCTTTACGGCAGGTAACACTGAAGCTTTCTTT	CASSFTAGNTEAFF
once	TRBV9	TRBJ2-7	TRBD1	TGTGCCAGCAGCCCTGGGACAGGGAACTACGAGCAGTACTTC	CASSPGTGNYEQYF
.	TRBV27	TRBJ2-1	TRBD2	TGTGCCACCTCGGGGGGGCAGTACAATGAGCAGTTCTTC	CATSGGQYNEQFF
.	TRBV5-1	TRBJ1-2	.	TGCGCCAGCAGCTCGGACTCCCTCTATGGCTACACCTTC	CASSSDSLYGYTF
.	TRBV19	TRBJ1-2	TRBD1	TGTGCCAGTAGTACCCGGACAGGGGCTAACTATGGCTACACCTTC	CASSTRTGANYGYTF
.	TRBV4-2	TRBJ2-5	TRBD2	TGTGCCAGCAGACACGGGTTAGCGGGAAGTGGAGAGACCCAGTACTTC	CASRHGLAGSGETQYF
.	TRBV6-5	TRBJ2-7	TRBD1	TGTGCCAGCAGTTACTCTGGGTTCAAGGGGGCGGGTGAGCAGTACTTC	CASSYSGFKGAGEQYF
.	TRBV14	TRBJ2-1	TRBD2	TGTGCCAGCAGCCGAAGATGGGCTAGCGGGGATCACAATGAGCAGTTCTTC	CASSRRWASGDHNEQFF
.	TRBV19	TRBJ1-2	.	TGTGCCAGTAGCCCCGGAGGCCTTGAGATCGATGGCTACACCTTC	CASSPGGLEIDGYTF
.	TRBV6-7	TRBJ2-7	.	TGTGCCAGCAGTTACTCGGCCTTATCGTACAGGGTCTCCTACGAGCAGTACTTC	CASSYSALSYRVSYEQYF
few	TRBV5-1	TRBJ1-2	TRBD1	TGCGCCAGCAGCTCCGGACAGGTTAGGGGCTACACCTTC	CASSSGQVRGYTF
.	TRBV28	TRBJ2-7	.	TGTGCCAGCAGTTCCTCAGGGGTCTACGAGCAGTACTTC	CASSSSGVYEQYF
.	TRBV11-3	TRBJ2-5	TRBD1	TGTGCCAGCAGCTTAGGCGGACAGGTCCAAGAGACCCAGTACTTC	CASSLGGQVQETQYF
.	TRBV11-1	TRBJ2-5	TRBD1	TGTGCCAGCAGCTTAGGCGTGACAGGGGGCCAAGAGACCCAGTACTTC	CASSLGVTGGQETQYF
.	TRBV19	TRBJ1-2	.	TGTGCCAGTAGTATAGATCCCCGGGAAAATGGCTACACCTTC	CASSIDPRENGYTF
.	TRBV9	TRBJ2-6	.	TGTGCCAGCAGCGTAGAGGGGCGGGAAGGTGCTCTGAGGTCTGGGGCCAACGTCCTGACTTTC	CASSVEGREGALRSGANVLTF
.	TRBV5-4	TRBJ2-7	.	TGTGCCAGCAGCCCGGACACATGGAGCTCCTACGAGCAGTACTTC	CASSPDTWSSYEQYF
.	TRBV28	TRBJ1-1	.	TGTGCCAGCAGTTTAGGAGGACGGTTCGAGAACACTGAAGCTTTCTTT	CASSLGGRFENTEAFF
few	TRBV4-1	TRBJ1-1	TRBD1	TGCGCCAGCAGCCAAGATATCTCGGACAGGGCTGAAGCTTTCTTT	CASSQDISDRAEAFF
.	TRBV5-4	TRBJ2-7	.	TGTGCCAGCAGCTCAACCTACGAGCAGTACTTC	CASSSTYEQYF
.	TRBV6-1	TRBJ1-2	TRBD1	TGTGCCAGCAGGGAGGACAGGGGCGGCTACACCTTC	CASREDRGGYTF
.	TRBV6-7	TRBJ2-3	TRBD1	TGTGCCAGCAGTTACCGAAGGACAGGGGGAAATACGCAGTATTTT	CASSYRRTGGNTQYF
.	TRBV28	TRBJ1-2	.	TGTGCCAGCAGTTTATGGGAGGACGGCTACACCTTC	CASSLWEDGYTF
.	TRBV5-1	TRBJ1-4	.	TGCGCCAGCAGCTTGGACAGGGCCGAAAAACTGTTTTTT	CASSLDRAEKLFF